Here is one T cell receptor beta chain with its context. Original processing methods: Amplification with reference gene primers provided the estimates of nucleated cell counts. Sequenced by immunoSEQ multiplex PCR; TCRdb stores in-frame clones only, minus some. V and J calls and clone size are as listed in that table; D and trimming were resolved from the DNA. The table records roughly 18,000 clones, about nine tenths of them present only once. This sample is part of a study of blood T cell repertoires in COVID-19. Study as a whole: Acute and convalescent COVID-19 specimens originated in the United States, Italy and Spain. PBMCs, B-cell-depleted T cells, or T cells were the source of the cDNA or gDNA that made up the material.

The J segment lost 3 bases and the V segment lost 2 bases, leaving 1 base of the junction unmatched. The germline CDR1 and CDR2 sequences are SGHTA and FQGNSA. The CDR3 runs to 15 residues. Sequenced input: peripheral blood. The rearrangement uses TRBV7-2 and TRBJ2-3, with 11 bases fitting TRBD2. This clonotype was sampled from a human donor in a cohort sampled during active COVID-19. The CDR3 DNA follows: TGTGCCAGCAGCTTAACTAGCGGGGGAACAGATACGCAGTATTTT. Translation gives CASSLTSGGTDTQYF.